The source of this T cell receptor (beta chain) is a study of T cells after yellow fever vaccination. Findings of the study overall: Post-booster repertoires again held most primary-vaccination clones (roughly 95% CD4, 80% to 90% CD8).

This clonotype has a count of ten or more. Its cognate antigen is unknown. TCRdb reanalysed the 5' RACE reads using MiXCR and keeps one entry per CDR3 protein. Found here are 250,000 to 350,000 distinct CDR3 sequences, approximately 4% of them singletons; the top ten hold just under 20%. The germline CDR1 and CDR2 sequences are LGHDT and YNNKEL (reference sequence). V was clipped by 5 bases and J by 6 bases, with 13 bases between them. CDR3 length equals 13 residues. The sequence came from a man between 18 and 35 years old who received the YFV17D yellow fever vaccine. The material sequenced was PBMCs, taken 15 days after the yellow fever booster vaccination. The V and J genes are TRBV3-1 and TRBJ1-2; TRBD1 might be the D (6 bases). In nucleotides, the CDR3 is TGTGCCAGCAGCGAGAGACAGGCTAATGGCTACACCTTC. This gives the protein CASSERQANGYTF.